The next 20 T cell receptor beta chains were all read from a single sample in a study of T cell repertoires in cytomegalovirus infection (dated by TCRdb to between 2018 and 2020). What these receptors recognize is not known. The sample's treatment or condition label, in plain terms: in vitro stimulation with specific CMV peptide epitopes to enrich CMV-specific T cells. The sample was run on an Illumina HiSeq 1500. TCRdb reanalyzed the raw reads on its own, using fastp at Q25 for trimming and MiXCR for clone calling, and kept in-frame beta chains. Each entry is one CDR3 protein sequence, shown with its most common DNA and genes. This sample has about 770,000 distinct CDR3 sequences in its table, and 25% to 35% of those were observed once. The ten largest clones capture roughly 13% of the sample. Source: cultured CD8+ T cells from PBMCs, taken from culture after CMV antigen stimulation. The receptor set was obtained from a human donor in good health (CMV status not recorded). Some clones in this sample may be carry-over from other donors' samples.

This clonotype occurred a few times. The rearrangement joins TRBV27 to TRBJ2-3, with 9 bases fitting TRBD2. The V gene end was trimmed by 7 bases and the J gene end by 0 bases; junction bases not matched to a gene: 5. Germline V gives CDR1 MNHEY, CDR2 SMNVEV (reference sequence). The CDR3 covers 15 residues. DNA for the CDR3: TGTGCCAGCACTCAAGGACTAGCGAGCACAGATACGCAGTATTTT. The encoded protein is CASTQGLASTDTQYF.

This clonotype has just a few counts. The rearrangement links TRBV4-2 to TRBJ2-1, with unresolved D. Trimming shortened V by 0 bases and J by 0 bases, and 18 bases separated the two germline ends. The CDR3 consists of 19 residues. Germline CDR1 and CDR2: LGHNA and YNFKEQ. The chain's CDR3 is CASSQEDLGRSSSYNEQFF. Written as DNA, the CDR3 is TGTGCCAGCAGCCAAGAGGACCTAGGGCGGTCAAGCTCCTACAATGAGCAGTTCTTC.

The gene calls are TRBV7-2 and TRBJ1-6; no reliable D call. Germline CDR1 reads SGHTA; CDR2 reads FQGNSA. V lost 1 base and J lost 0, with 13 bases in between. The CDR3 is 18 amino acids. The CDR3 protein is CASSLVGPLSSYNSPLHF. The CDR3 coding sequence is TGTGCCAGCAGCTTAGTAGGGCCCTTAAGCTCCTATAATTCACCCCTCCACTTT. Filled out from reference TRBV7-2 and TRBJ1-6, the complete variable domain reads GAGVSQSPSNKVTEKGKDVELRCDPISGHTALYWYRQSLGQGLEFLIYFQGNSAPDKSGLPSDRFSAERTGGSVSTLTIQRTQQEDSAVYLCASSLVGPLSSYNSPLHFGNGTRLTVT.

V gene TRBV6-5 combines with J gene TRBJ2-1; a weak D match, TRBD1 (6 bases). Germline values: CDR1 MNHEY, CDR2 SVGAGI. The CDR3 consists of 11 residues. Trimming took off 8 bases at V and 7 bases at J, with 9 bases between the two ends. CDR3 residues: CASQQGNEQFF. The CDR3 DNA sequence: TGTGCCAGCCAACAGGGTAATGAGCAGTTCTTC.

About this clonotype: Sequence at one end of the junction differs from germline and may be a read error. The CDR3 loop is CASSPGTLGNRALPF. Here the CDR3 DNA reads TGTGCCAGCAGCCCTGGAACGCTTGGAAACCGGGCCCTTCCCTTC. This rearrangement joins TRBV11-2 to TRBJ1-2; D not certain. CDR3 length equals 15 residues. CDR1 and CDR2 (germline): SGHAT, FQNNGV.

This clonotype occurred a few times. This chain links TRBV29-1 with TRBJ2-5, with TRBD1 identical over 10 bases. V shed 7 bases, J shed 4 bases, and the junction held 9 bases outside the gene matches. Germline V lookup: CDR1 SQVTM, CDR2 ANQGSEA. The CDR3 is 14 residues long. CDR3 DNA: TGCAGCGGACGACAGGGGGCATCGGGAGAGACCCAGTACTTC. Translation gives CSGRQGASGETQYF. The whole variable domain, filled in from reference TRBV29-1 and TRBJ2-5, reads SAVISQKPSRDICQRGTSLTIQCQVDSQVTMMFWYRQQPGQSLTLIATANQGSEATYESGFVIDKFPISRPNLTFSTLTVSNMSPEDSSIYLCSGRQGASGETQYFGPGTRLLVL.

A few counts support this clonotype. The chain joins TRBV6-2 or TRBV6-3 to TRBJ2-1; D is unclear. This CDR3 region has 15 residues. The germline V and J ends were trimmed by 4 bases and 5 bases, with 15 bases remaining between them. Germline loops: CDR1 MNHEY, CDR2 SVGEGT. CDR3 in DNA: TGTGCCAGCAGTTCCTCCCTAAATCTACACAATGAGCAGTTCTTC. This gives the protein CASSSSLNLHNEQFF.

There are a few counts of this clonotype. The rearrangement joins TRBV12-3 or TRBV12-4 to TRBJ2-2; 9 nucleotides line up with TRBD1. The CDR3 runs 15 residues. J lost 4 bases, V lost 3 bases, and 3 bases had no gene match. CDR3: CASSFGTGFTGELFF. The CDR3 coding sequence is TGTGCCAGCAGTTTTGGGACAGGGTTCACCGGGGAGCTGTTTTTT.

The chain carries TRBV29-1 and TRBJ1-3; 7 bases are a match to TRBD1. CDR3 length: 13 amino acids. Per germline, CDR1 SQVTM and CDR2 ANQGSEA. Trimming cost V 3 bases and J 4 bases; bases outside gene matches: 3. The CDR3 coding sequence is TGCAGCGTTGAGAGGGGGCTCGGAAACACCATATATTTT. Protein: CSVERGLGNTIYF.

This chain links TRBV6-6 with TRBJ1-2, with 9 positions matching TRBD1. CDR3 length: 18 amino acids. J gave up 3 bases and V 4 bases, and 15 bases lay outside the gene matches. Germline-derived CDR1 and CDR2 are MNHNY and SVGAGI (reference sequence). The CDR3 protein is CASSSRDRGNHLHYGYTF. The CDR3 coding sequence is TGTGCCAGCAGTTCCCGCGACAGGGGGAACCACCTGCACTATGGCTACACCTTC.

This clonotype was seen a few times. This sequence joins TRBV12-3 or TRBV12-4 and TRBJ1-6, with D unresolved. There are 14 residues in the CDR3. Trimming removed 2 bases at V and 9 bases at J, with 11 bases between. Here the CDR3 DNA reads TGTGCCAGCAGTTTAAGGGCCCCCGGTTCACCCCTCCACTTT. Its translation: CASSLRAPGSPLHF.

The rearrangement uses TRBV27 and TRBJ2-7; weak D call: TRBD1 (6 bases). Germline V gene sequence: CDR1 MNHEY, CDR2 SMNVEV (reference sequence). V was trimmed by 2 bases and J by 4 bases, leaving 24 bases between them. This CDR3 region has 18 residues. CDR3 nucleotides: TGTGCCAGCAGTTTACCAAGACAGGCGCTGAAAAATACATACGAGCAGTACGTC. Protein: CASSLPRQALKNTYEQYV.

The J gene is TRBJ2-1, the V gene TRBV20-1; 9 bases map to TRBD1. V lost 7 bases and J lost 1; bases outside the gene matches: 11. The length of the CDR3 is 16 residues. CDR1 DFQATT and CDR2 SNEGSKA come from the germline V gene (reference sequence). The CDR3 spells CSGSQTGTGSYNEQFF. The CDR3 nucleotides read TGCAGTGGTAGTCAAACCGGGACAGGGTCCTACAATGAGCAGTTCTTC.

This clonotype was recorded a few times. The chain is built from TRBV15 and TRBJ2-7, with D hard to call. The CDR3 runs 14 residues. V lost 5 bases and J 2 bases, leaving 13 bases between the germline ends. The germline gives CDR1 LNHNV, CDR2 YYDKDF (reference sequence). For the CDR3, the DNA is TGTGCCACCAGCGCCCCGGGCGGCACCTACGAGCAGTACTTC. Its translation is CATSAPGGTYEQYF. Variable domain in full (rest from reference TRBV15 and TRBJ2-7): DAMVIQNPRYQVTQFGKPVTLSCSQTLNHNVMYWYQQKSSQAPKLLFHYYDKDFNNEADTPDNFQSRRPNTSFCFLDIRSPGLGDTAMYLCATSAPGGTYEQYFGPGTRLTVT.

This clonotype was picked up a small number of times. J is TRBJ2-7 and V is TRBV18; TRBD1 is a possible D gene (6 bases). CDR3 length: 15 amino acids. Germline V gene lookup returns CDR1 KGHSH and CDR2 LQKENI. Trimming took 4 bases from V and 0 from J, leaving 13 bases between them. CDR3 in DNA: TGTGCCAGCTCACAAAGAGGACAGTCCTCCTACGAGCAGTACTTC. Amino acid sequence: CASSQRGQSSYEQYF.

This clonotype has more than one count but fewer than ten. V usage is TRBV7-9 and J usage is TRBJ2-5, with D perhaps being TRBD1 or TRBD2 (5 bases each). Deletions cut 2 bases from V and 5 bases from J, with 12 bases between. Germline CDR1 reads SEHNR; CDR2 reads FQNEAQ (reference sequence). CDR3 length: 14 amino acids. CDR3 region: CASSLLLGVETQYF. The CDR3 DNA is TGTGCCAGCAGCTTACTTCTGGGGGTCGAGACCCAGTACTTC.

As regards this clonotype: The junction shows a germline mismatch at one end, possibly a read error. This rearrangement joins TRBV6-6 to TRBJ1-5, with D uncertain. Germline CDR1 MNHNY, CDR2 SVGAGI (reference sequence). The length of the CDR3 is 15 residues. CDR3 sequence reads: CVSSNRVNSNQPQHF. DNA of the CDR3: TGTGTCAGCAGCAATCGGGTAAATAGCAATCAGCCCCAGCATTTT.

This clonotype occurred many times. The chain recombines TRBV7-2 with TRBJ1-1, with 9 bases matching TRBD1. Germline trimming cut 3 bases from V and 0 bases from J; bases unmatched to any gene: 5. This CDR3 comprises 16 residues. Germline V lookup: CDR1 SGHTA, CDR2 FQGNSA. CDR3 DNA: TGTGCCAGCAGCTTCCGGACAGGGGCCGTGAACACTGAAGCTTTCTTT. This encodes CASSFRTGAVNTEAFF.

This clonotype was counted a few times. CDR3 in amino acids: CASSYIKAGGPDTQYF. The DNA of the CDR3 is TGTGCCAGCAGTTACATAAAAGCGGGGGGGCCAGATACGCAGTATTTT. The chain employs TRBV6-5 and TRBJ2-3, with 10 bases identical to TRBD2. Per germline, CDR1 MNHEY and CDR2 SVGAGI. The ends lost 2 bases at V and 4 bases at J; junction bases unmatched: 6. The CDR3 is 16 amino acids.

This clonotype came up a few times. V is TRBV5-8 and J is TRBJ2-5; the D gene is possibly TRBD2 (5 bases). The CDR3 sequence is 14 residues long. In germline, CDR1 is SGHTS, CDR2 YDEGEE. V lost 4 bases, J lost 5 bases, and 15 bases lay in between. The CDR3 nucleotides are TGTGCCAGCAGCCCCCTACTAGTTAGGGAGACCCAGTACTTC. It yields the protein CASSPLLVRETQYF.